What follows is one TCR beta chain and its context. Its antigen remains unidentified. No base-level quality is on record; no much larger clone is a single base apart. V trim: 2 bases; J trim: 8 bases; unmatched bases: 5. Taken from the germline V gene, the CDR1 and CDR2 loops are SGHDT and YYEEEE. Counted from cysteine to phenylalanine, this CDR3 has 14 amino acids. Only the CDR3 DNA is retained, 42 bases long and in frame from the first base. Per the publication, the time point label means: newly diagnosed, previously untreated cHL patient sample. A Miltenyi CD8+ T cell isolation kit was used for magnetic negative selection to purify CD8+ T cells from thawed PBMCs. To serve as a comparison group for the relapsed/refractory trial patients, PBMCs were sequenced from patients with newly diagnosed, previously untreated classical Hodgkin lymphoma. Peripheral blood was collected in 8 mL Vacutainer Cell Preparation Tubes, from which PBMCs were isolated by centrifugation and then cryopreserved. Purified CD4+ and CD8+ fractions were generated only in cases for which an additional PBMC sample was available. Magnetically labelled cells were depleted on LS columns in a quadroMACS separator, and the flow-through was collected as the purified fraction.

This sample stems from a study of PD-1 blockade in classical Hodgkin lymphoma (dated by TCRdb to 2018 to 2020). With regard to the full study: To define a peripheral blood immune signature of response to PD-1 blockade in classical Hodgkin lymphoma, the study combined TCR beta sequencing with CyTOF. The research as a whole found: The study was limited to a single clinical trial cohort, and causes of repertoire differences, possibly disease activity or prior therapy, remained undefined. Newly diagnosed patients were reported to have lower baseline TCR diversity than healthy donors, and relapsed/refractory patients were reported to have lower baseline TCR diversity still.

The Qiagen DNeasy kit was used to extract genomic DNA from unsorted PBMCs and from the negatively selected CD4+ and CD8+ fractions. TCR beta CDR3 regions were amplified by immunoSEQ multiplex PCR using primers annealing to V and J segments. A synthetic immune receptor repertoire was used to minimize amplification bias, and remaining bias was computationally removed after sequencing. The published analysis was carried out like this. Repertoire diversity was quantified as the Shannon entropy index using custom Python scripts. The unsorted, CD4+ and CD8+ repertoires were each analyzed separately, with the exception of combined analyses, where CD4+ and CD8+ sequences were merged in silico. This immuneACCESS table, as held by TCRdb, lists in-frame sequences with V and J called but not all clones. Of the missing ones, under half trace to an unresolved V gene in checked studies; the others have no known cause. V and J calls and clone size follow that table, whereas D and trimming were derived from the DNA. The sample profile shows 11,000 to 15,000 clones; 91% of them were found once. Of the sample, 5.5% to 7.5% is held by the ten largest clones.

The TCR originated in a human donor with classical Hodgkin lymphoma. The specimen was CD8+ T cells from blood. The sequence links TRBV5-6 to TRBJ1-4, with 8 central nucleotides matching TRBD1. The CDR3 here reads CASSFGTGNEKLFF. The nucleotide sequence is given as TGTGCCAGCAGCTTCGGGACAGGAAACGAAAAACTGTTTTTT.